This TCR beta chain was sequenced during a study of CD8 T cells in ankylosing spondylitis. Study-wide results and limits: It was reported that disease-linked clones were significantly enriched in matched ankylosing spondylitis synovial fluid. Characteristic of ankylosing spondylitis blood, it appeared, was a TCR beta motif comprising about eight highly homologous variants. A CD8+ phenotype characterized the disease-linked clones, which were relatively rare in peripheral blood.

In making TCR beta libraries, quantitative 5'-RACE with molecular barcodes was used. MiXCR, run by TCRdb on the 5' RACE reads, gives a single entry per CDR3 protein. The sample has under 150,000 distinct CDR3 sequences, more than 15% seen once. The CDR3 has 15 amino acids. Germline V lookup: CDR1 SGHRS, CDR2 YFSETQ. Trimming took 6 bases from V and 5 from J; bases not matched to a gene: 9. Regarding this clonotype: Its target is not known.

This chain links TRBV5-1 with TRBJ2-3; 10 positions match TRBD2. The material sequenced was blood, either unsorted or a sorted T cell fraction (not recorded which). The receptor was derived from a male donor with ankylosing spondylitis. DNA of the CDR3: TGCGCCAGCAACCAAGGGACTAGCGTACGAGATACGCAGTATTTT. Translating gives CASNQGTSVRDTQYF.